The source of this T cell receptor (beta chain) is a study of long-term antiretroviral therapy in people with HIV. V trimming: 5 bases; J trimming: 7 bases; junction bases outside the gene matches: 3. Germline V gene lookup returns CDR1 SEHNR and CDR2 FQNEAQ (reference sequence). The CDR3 runs to 14 residues. Investigators performed immunoSEQ version v3.0 at survey level. The data were produced by immunoSEQ multiplex PCR, yet TCRdb's version contains in-frame clones alone and is incomplete. This sample has around 30,000 clones; about 85% occur once, and the top ten carry 8% to 9.5%. The clonotype was recovered from a man aged 35-49 years with HIV. The gene calls are TRBV7-9 and TRBJ2-1, with 12 bases aligning to TRBD2. Source: unsorted PBMCs, taken 2.3 years after starting antiretroviral therapy. CDR3 sequence (DNA): TGTGCCAGCAGCGCCGGGACTAGCGGGAATGAGCAGTTCTTC. Translating it yields CASSAGTSGNEQFF.